One sample yielded the 21 T cell receptor beta chains listed below, sequenced in a study of CD8 T cells in ankylosing spondylitis. Each CDR3 protein gets one entry after TCRdb re-called the 5' RACE reads with MiXCR. The data hold 250,000 to 400,000 distinct CDR3 sequences, with about 9.9% observed a single time. The sequencing input was blood, either unsorted or a sorted T cell fraction (not recorded which). The receptors were sampled from a female donor with ankylosing spondylitis or in good health (not recorded which).

A few counts support this clonotype. This rearrangement joins TRBV5-6 to TRBJ2-6; unclear D gene. CDR1 is SGHDT and CDR2 is YYEEEE in the germline V gene. The CDR3 has 18 residues. The ends were cut back, 2 bases at V and 0 bases at J, with 15 bases in the middle. CDR3 sequence reads: CASSFTALATSGANVLTF. DNA of the CDR3: TGTGCCAGCAGCTTCACGGCCTTAGCTACCTCTGGGGCCAACGTCCTGACTTTC.

This clonotype occurred many times. J is TRBJ2-1 and V is TRBV5-1; maybe TRBD2 (5 bases). Per the germline V gene, CDR1 is SGHRS and CDR2 is YFSETQ. The CDR3 is made up of 16 amino acids. The ends were cut back, 0 bases at V and 0 bases at J, with 10 bases in the middle. CDR3 protein: CASSLGTGVSYNEQFF. In DNA, the CDR3 is TGCGCCAGCAGCTTGGGGACCGGGGTCTCCTACAATGAGCAGTTCTTC.

This clonotype turned up a few times. The chain joins TRBV20-1 to TRBJ2-2; 11 nucleotides align to TRBD1. Germline CDR1 and CDR2: DFQATT and SNEGSKA (reference sequence). This CDR3 comprises 15 residues. After removal of 2 bases from V and 7 bases from J, the junction contained 6 bases not matched to a gene. CDR3 coding DNA: TGCAGTGCTAGACGGGACAGGGGGGATCACGGGGAGCTGTTTTTT. Translating gives CSARRDRGDHGELFF.

This clonotype was detected many times. The J gene is TRBJ2-3, the V gene TRBV6-5; 8 nucleotides align to TRBD2. CDR1 is MNHEY, CDR2 SVGAGI, per germline. With 2 bases clipped from V and 3 bases from J, the junction kept 1 base outside the gene matches. This CDR3 region has 14 residues. Here the CDR3 DNA reads TGTGCCAGCAGTTACCAGCGGGGGACAGATACGCAGTATTTT. Protein sequence: CASSYQRGTDTQYF.

The V and J genes are TRBV6-1 and TRBJ1-4; no firm D call. The CDR3 is made up of 13 amino acids. The germline V gene encodes CDR1 MNHNS and CDR2 SASEGT. The V end was cut by 8 bases, the J end by 4 bases, with 11 bases between. The CDR3: CASGTAGNEKLFF. Here the CDR3 DNA reads TGTGCCAGCGGAACGGCGGGTAATGAAAAACTGTTTTTT.

This clonotype was recorded many times. The genes are TRBV11-2 and TRBJ1-1; D unclear. Trimming shortened V by 0 bases and J by 1 base, and 9 bases separated the two germline ends. Germline V gene sequence: CDR1 SGHAT, CDR2 FQNNGV. The CDR3 is 15 amino acids. This chain's CDR3 is CASSLDPDSNTEAFF. The CDR3 DNA reads TGTGCCAGCAGCTTAGACCCTGACTCGAACACTGAAGCTTTCTTT.

This clonotype has more than one count but fewer than ten. The rearrangement links TRBV4-1 to TRBJ2-2; D not certain. Trimming took off 3 bases at V and 1 base at J, with 6 bases between the two ends. CDR1 and CDR2 (germline): MGHRA, YSYEKL. The CDR3 covers 14 residues. CDR3 coding DNA: TGCGCCAGCAGCCATGGGCAGAACACCGGGGAGCTGTTTTTT. Its protein product is CASSHGQNTGELFF.

V usage is TRBV20-1 and J usage is TRBJ1-5; D gene unclear. Trimming took off 3 bases at V and 0 bases at J, with 3 bases between the two ends. CDR1 and CDR2 from the germline V gene are DFQATT and SNEGSKA (reference sequence). This CDR3 is built from 12 residues. This CDR3 is CSARNSNQPQHF. DNA for the CDR3: TGCAGTGCTAGGAATAGCAATCAGCCCCAGCATTTT.

This clonotype was counted many times. The chain has TRBV20-1 and TRBJ2-7, with 9 bases aligning to TRBD1. The CDR3 covers 12 residues. From germline, CDR1 is DFQATT and CDR2 SNEGSKA (reference sequence). With V trimmed by 6 bases and J by 5 bases, 5 bases remained unmatched. The CDR3 is CSASGQGDEQYF. The CDR3 region has the DNA TGCAGTGCGTCGGGACAGGGTGACGAGCAGTACTTC.

This clonotype has a count of ten or more. The J gene is TRBJ2-7, the V gene TRBV20-1, with D possibly being TRBD1 (5 bases). CDR1 is DFQATT, CDR2 SNEGSKA, per germline (reference sequence). The CDR3 consists of 11 residues. Trimming removed 7 bases at V and 4 bases at J, with 11 bases between. CDR3 sequence: CSVTRAYEQYF. CDR3 coding DNA: TGCAGTGTAACCAGGGCTTACGAGCAGTACTTC.

J is TRBJ1-1 and V is TRBV6-1; the match to TRBD1 covers 8 bases. CDR3 length: 14 residues. Germline lookup yields CDR1 MNHNS and CDR2 SASEGT. Losses at the gene ends were 4 bases for V and 3 bases for J; bases not matched to a gene: 4. The DNA for the CDR3 is TGTGCCAGCAGTGCTAACAGGGGGGACACTGAAGCTTTCTTT. Amino acid sequence: CASSANRGDTEAFF.

At least ten counts were recorded for this clonotype. The chain links TRBV9 to TRBJ2-1; TRBD1 or TRBD2 may be the D gene (5 bases each). The CDR3 length is 14 residues. The ends were cut back, 0 bases at V and 5 bases at J, with 9 bases in the middle. The V gene's germline CDR1 is SGDLS and CDR2 YYNGEE. CDR3 in DNA: TGTGCCAGCAGCGTAGATTTGGGGGACAATGAGCAGTTCTTC. This codes for CASSVDLGDNEQFF.

This clonotype has at least ten counts. This chain uses TRBV4-3 with TRBJ2-1; TRBD2 agrees at 9 bases. This CDR3 region has 17 residues. Germline V gene sequence: CDR1 LGHNA, CDR2 YSLEER. J gave up 4 bases and V 1 base, and 8 bases lay outside the gene matches. The CDR3, as DNA: TGCGCCAGCAGCCAAGTTACCGCTAGCGGGAATTACAATGAGCAGTTCTTC. It translates to CASSQVTASGNYNEQFF.

This clonotype was detected only a few times. A much bigger clone sits one base away, suggesting this may be a read error. The chain couples TRBV7-3 to TRBJ2-3; D remains ambiguous. V lost 5 bases, J lost 4 bases, and 7 bases lay in between. The CDR3 length is 12 residues. Per germline, CDR1 SGHTA and CDR2 FQGTGA. CDR3 region: CASSQPPDTQYF. The CDR3 coding sequence is TGTGCCAGCAGCCAACCTCCAGATACGCAGTATTTT.

This clonotype was seen ten or more times. V gene TRBV6-1 combines with J gene TRBJ2-7, with 8 positions matching TRBD2. This CDR3 is 19 amino acids long. V was pared by 8 bases and J by 0 bases, with 21 bases of the junction left unmatched. Germline CDR1 reads MNHNS; CDR2 reads SASEGT. Here the CDR3 reads CASAFDSGISGVSSYEQYF. CDR3 nucleotide sequence: TGTGCCAGCGCGTTCGACAGCGGGATTAGCGGGGTAAGCTCCTACGAGCAGTACTTC.

This clonotype was observed a few times. The chain employs TRBV28 and TRBJ1-2; 7 bases agree with TRBD1. V lost 8 bases, J lost 4 bases, and 7 bases stayed unmatched. CDR3 size: 13 residues. CDR1 and CDR2 from the germline V gene are MDHEN and SYDVKM. The chain's CDR3 is CASDYQGGYGYTF. CDR3 DNA: TGTGCCAGCGACTACCAGGGGGGCTATGGCTACACCTTC.

This clonotype showed up many times. The chain is built from TRBV6-5 and TRBJ1-5; D perhaps matches TRBD1 (6 bases). Germline V CDR1 and CDR2: MNHEY, SVGAGI. This CDR3 spans 14 amino acids. The V and J ends lost 4 bases and 6 bases respectively, with 13 bases between them. This CDR3 is CASSSGTKGQPQHF. CDR3 in DNA: TGTGCCAGCAGTTCGGGGACAAAAGGTCAGCCCCAGCATTTT.

V is TRBV7-9 and J is TRBJ2-7; 8 bases agree with TRBD1. The V gene's germline CDR1 is SEHNR and CDR2 FQNEAQ (reference sequence). With 8 bases clipped from V and 6 bases from J, the junction kept 12 bases outside the gene matches. CDR3 size: 14 residues. This CDR3 is CASQAGTGNFEQYF. Written as DNA, the CDR3 is TGTGCCAGCCAAGCCGGGACAGGCAACTTCGAGCAGTACTTC.

This sequence joins TRBV10-2 and TRBJ1-6; a weak D match, TRBD1 (5 bases). Germline assignment: CDR1 WSHSY and CDR2 SAAADI. The CDR3 runs 15 residues. Trimming stripped 2 bases from V and 4 bases from J, with 9 bases between. CDR3 region: CASSEMGEYNSPLHF. In nucleotides, the CDR3 is TGCGCCAGCAGTGAGATGGGGGAATATAATTCACCCCTCCACTTT.

This clonotype was seen only a few times. J is TRBJ2-2 and V is TRBV3-1; D remains unclear. V shed 9 bases and J shed 2 bases, with 13 bases lying between them. This CDR3 has 14 amino acids. Germline lookup yields CDR1 LGHDT and CDR2 YNNKEL (reference sequence). The chain's CDR3 is CASRIGSNTGELFF. CDR3 nucleotides: TGTGCCAGTCGTATCGGCAGTAACACCGGGGAGCTGTTTTTT.

This clonotype was observed at least ten times. This chain connects TRBV27 to TRBJ1-1; perhaps TRBD1 as D (6 bases). The V gene lost 5 bases and the J gene lost 4 bases, with 11 bases spanning the gap. The CDR3 has 13 residues. Germline V gives CDR1 MNHEY, CDR2 SMNVEV (reference sequence). This CDR3 is CASSLQGTTEAFF. CDR3 bases: TGTGCCAGCAGTCTACAGGGTACCACTGAAGCTTTCTTT.